This T cell receptor (beta chain) came from a study of blood T cell repertoires in COVID-19. For the study at large: T cells, B-cell-depleted T cells, or PBMCs supplied cDNA or gDNA.

Authors' data handling: Counts of nucleated cells, estimated from reference gene primer amplification, were obtained. TCRdb keeps only in-frame clones here, not all; method: immunoSEQ multiplex PCR. V, J and clone size are taken as reported in that table, and D and trimming were inferred from the DNA itself. In the table there are about 280,000 clones, 80% to 90% of which are singletons. The CDR3 spans 15 residues. Germline-derived CDR1 and CDR2 are LNHDA and SQIVND (reference sequence). After removal of 7 bases from V and 5 bases from J, the junction contained 9 bases not matched to a gene. The specimen was peripheral blood. The sequence was obtained from a woman aged 70 to 79 with COVID-19, enrolled during active disease. V gene TRBV19 combines with J gene TRBJ1-4, with 8 bases fitting TRBD1. The CDR3 protein is CASTPDRAGNEKLFF. Written as DNA, the CDR3 is TGTGCCAGTACCCCGGACAGGGCAGGCAATGAAAAACTGTTTTTT. The variable domain in full, completed from reference TRBV19 and TRBJ1-4, reads DGGITQSPKYLFRKEGQNVTLSCEQNLNHDAMYWYRQDPGQGLRLIYYSQIVNDFQKGDIAEGYSVSREKKESFPLTVTSAQKNPTAFYLCASTPDRAGNEKLFFGSGTQLSVL.